The sample holds one count of the clone carrying this T cell receptor beta chain. This sample stems from a study of T cell responses to AZD1222 COVID-19 vaccine. The V end was cut by 6 bases, the J end by 0 bases, with 15 bases between. CDR1 is MNHNY and CDR2 is SVGAGI in the germline V gene (reference sequence). The CDR3 spans 15 residues. Clones were sequenced by immunoSEQ multiplex PCR, and TCRdb holds only the in-frame ones, with some missing. The sample lists 24,000 or so clones, 87% seen once, with under 35% in the top ten. The TCR originated in an adult who received the AZD1222 COVID-19 vaccine. The chain is built from TRBV6-6 and TRBJ2-7, with D perhaps matching TRBD2 (5 bases). The sequences come from peripheral blood, collected 28 days after the second AZD1222 dose. The CDR3 here is CASSAAVIISYEQYF. The CDR3 nucleotides read TGTGCCAGCAGCGCAGCGGTTATTATCTCCTACGAGCAGTACTTC.